Below are 13 T cell receptor beta chains sequenced from a single sample in a study of T cell responses to AZD1222 COVID-19 vaccine. Here immunoSEQ multiplex PCR was the method, and the copy in TCRdb shows in-frame clones only, minus some. This table has about 150,000 clones, roughly 91% appearing once. Sample: peripheral blood, taken on day 0 of AZD1222 vaccination. The receptors originated from an adult in good health.

The gene calls are TRBV19 and TRBJ1-6; 11 bases fit TRBD1. Germline V gene data show CDR1 as LNHDA and CDR2 as SQIVND (reference sequence). V shed 6 bases and J 7 bases; nucleotides not matched to a gene: 2. This CDR3 is 14 amino acids long. CDR3 DNA sequence: TGTGCCAGTAGCGGGACAGGGGGGAATTCACCCCTCCACTTT. Its protein is CASSGTGGNSPLHF.

The J gene is TRBJ2-3, the V gene TRBV6-2 or TRBV6-3; perhaps TRBD1 as D (6 bases). The V and J ends lost 4 bases and 4 bases respectively, with 12 bases between them. Germline V gene lookup returns CDR1 MNHEY and CDR2 SVGEGT. This CDR3 comprises 14 residues. The CDR3 DNA reads as TGTGCCAGCAGTTTACAGGGTCCACCAGATACGCAGTATTTT. This sequence encodes CASSLQGPPDTQYF.

The V call is TRBV7-9, the J call TRBJ2-5; TRBD2 matches 8 bases. In germline, CDR1 is SEHNR, CDR2 FQNEAQ (reference sequence). This CDR3 is built from 15 residues. Trimming at V came to 4 bases and at J to 4 bases, leaving 8 bases not matched to a gene. The CDR3 DNA sequence: TGTGCCAGCAGCTCCTTAGGTAGCGGGGCAGAGACCCAGTACTTC. Amino acid sequence: CASSSLGSGAETQYF.

The rearrangement uses TRBV7-2 and TRBJ1-2, with D possibly TRBD1 on 5 matching bases. Germline V CDR1 and CDR2: SGHTA, FQGNSA. The CDR3 covers 14 residues. The V and J ends lost 3 bases and 8 bases respectively, with 16 bases between them. The CDR3: CASSFRGHEEGYTF. Here the CDR3 DNA reads TGTGCCAGCAGCTTTCGAGGACATGAGGAAGGCTACACCTTC.

In its sample, this clone was seen once. The V gene is TRBV5-1, the J gene TRBJ2-3; weak D call: TRBD2 (6 bases). This CDR3 contains 16 residues. CDR1 and CDR2 (germline): SGHRS, YFSETQ. Trimming removed 0 bases from V and 4 bases from J, with 15 bases in between. This chain's CDR3 is CASSLEGTLFSDTQYF. CDR3 sequence (DNA): TGCGCCAGCAGCTTGGAGGGGACTTTGTTTTCAGATACGCAGTATTTT.

This clone was detected once. The chain couples TRBV12-3 or TRBV12-4 to TRBJ1-4, with unresolved D. Trimming took 5 bases from V and 8 from J, leaving 9 bases between them. This CDR3 has 12 amino acids. Here the CDR3 reads CASSGRVEKLFF. DNA of the CDR3: TGTGCCAGCAGTGGCCGAGTGGAAAAACTGTTTTTT.

This rearrangement joins TRBV4-3 to TRBJ1-1; no reliable D call. Trimming stripped 0 bases from V and 1 base from J, with 3 bases between. Germline V lookup: CDR1 LGHNA, CDR2 YSLEER. This CDR3 spans 13 amino acids. CDR3 residues: CASSQDGNTEAFF. CDR3 in DNA: TGCGCCAGCAGCCAAGACGGGAACACTGAAGCTTTCTTT.

This sequence joins TRBV28 and TRBJ2-1; 13 positions agree with TRBD2. Looked up from germline, CDR1 is MDHEN and CDR2 is SYDVKM. J gave up 5 bases and V 6 bases, and 10 bases lay outside the gene matches. The CDR3 runs 17 residues. The CDR3 is CASRRKGLAGLNNEQFF. In DNA, the CDR3 is TGTGCCAGCAGAAGGAAGGGACTAGCGGGACTCAACAATGAGCAGTTCTTC. Using reference TRBV28 and TRBJ2-1 for the parts outside the CDR3, the full variable domain is DVKVTQSSRYLVKRTGEKVFLECVQDMDHENMFWYRQDPGLGLRLIYFSYDVKMKEKGDIPEGYSVSREKKERFSLILESASTNQTSMYLCASRRKGLAGLNNEQFFGPGTRLTVL.

This chain uses TRBV18 with TRBJ1-6; D perhaps matches TRBD1 (5 bases). The CDR3 length is 15 residues. V was shortened by 3 bases and J by 6 bases, with 12 bases between the two germline ends. CDR1 is KGHSH, CDR2 LQKENI, per germline. The CDR3 spells CASSPSGGINSPLHF. In DNA form, the CDR3 reads TGTGCCAGCTCACCTAGTGGGGGGATTAATTCACCCCTCCACTTT.

V usage is TRBV5-4 and J usage is TRBJ2-1, with a weak D call TRBD2 (6 bases). Germline CDR1 is SGHNT and CDR2 is YYREEE (reference sequence). CDR3 length equals 16 residues. Trimming stripped 4 bases from V and 5 bases from J, with 19 bases between. DNA of the CDR3: TGTGCCAGCAGCCGTTCCCCGGGAGTAACGGACAATGAGCAGTTCTTC. Amino acid sequence: CASSRSPGVTDNEQFF.

The genes are TRBV4-1 and TRBJ2-1, with D hard to call. Germline V gene sequence: CDR1 MGHRA, CDR2 YSYEKL. The V end lost 3 bases, the J end lost 8 bases, and 8 bases lay between the germline ends. This CDR3 region has 12 residues. This CDR3 reads CASSHVFDEQFF. Written as DNA, the CDR3 is TGCGCCAGCAGCCACGTGTTTGATGAGCAGTTCTTC.

This clone was observed once. The chain joins TRBV9 to TRBJ1-2; the D gene is possibly TRBD1 (5 bases). The CDR3 runs 18 residues. Trimming took off 3 bases at V and 8 bases at J, with 29 bases between the two ends. In germline, CDR1 is SGDLS, CDR2 YYNGEE. CDR3 in DNA: TGTGCCAGCAGCGCCCTCATGTTGGGGGGGTGGAGCGGCTGGGGCTACACCTTC. Encoded protein: CASSALMLGGWSGWGYTF.

J is TRBJ1-2 and V is TRBV11-3; D is undetermined. This CDR3 region has 11 residues. Trimming shortened V by 3 bases and J by 8 bases, and 7 bases separated the two germline ends. Germline V gene lookup returns CDR1 SGHNT and CDR2 YENEEA. The CDR3, as DNA: TGTGCCAGCAGCTTTATCGAAGGCTACACCTTC. Translating gives CASSFIEGYTF.